Described below is a single T cell receptor (beta chain) sequence and its context. This sample is drawn from a study of Graves' ophthalmopathy and Graves' hyperthyroidism. No ophthalmopathy within 18 months of follow-up signified stable hyperthyroidism. Hyperthyroidism patients, aged 18 to 65, were newly diagnosed, under 2 months' duration. Ineligible for inclusion were patients with other autoimmune diseases, uncontrolled infections, pregnancy or lactation. Out of 9.5 to 10 ml of fresh peripheral blood, PBMCs were obtained. CDR3 regions of TCR beta were amplified from RNA transcripts. First-round RT-PCR employed HTBI primers, with a second-round multiplex PCR after it. TCRdb independently ran MiXCR on the multiplex PCR reads; one entry per CDR3 protein. Among 400,000 to 450,000 distinct CDR3 sequences listed, about 21% were seen once. This receptor was taken from a woman younger than 35 with stable Graves' hyperthyroidism. Sequenced material: peripheral blood.

CDR3 nucleotides: TGTGCCAGCAGCACGGATTTCGGGACAGGCAACCAAGAGACCCAGTACTTC. Residues: CASSTDFGTGNQETQYF. J is TRBJ2-5 and V is TRBV11-2; TRBD1 matches 8 bases. The V gene end was trimmed by 5 bases and the J gene end by 0 bases; junction bases not matched to a gene: 11. The CDR3 spans 17 residues. From germline, CDR1 is SGHAT and CDR2 FQNNGV.